This passage covers 17 T cell receptor beta chains from one sample sequenced in a study of T cell changes during pregnancy in multiple sclerosis. Data came from immunoSEQ multiplex PCR; TCRdb stores just in-frame clones and leaves some out. The table records roughly 30,000 clones, roughly 89% of them present only once. Sequencing was performed on CD8+ T cells from peripheral blood mononuclear cells, taken before pregnancy. These TCRs come from a female donor with multiple sclerosis, enrolled in a pregnancy study.

The V gene is TRBV27, the J gene TRBJ1-1; 7 positions agree with TRBD1. This CDR3 comprises 15 residues. Per germline, CDR1 MNHEY and CDR2 SMNVEV (reference sequence). Trimming cost V 8 bases and J 0 bases; bases outside gene matches: 9. CDR3 sequence (DNA): TGTGCCAGCGGGATACAGGGGACCATGAACACTGAAGCTTTCTTT. It translates to CASGIQGTMNTEAFF.

This clone has a handful of counts. CDR3 in DNA: TGTGCCAGCAGTGAATACCTAGCGGGCAATGAGCAGTTCTTC. As protein: CASSEYLAGNEQFF. The chain links TRBV2 to TRBJ2-1; 8 bases map to TRBD2. The V segment lost 2 bases and the J segment 6 bases; nucleotides outside the gene matches: 3. Germline V CDR1 and CDR2: SNHLY, FYNNEI. This CDR3 is 14 amino acids long.

The genes are TRBV27 and TRBJ2-7, with TRBD1 matching 9 bases. CDR3 length: 14 residues. CDR1 is MNHEY, CDR2 SMNVEV, per germline (reference sequence). The trim removed 5 bases at V and 6 bases at J, leaving 8 bases unmatched. Written as DNA, the CDR3 is TGTGCCAGCAGTGCGGGGACAGGGATTCTCGAGCAGTACTTC. The encoded protein is CASSAGTGILEQYF.

The V gene is TRBV15, the J gene TRBJ2-1; possible D gene TRBD2, 5 bases. V was clipped by 0 bases and J by 3 bases, with 12 bases between them. Germline lookup yields CDR1 LNHNV and CDR2 YYDKDF (reference sequence). The CDR3 consists of 16 residues. CDR3 in amino acids: CATSREPADLYNEQFF. As DNA, the CDR3 is TGTGCCACCAGCAGAGAGCCAGCGGACCTCTACAATGAGCAGTTCTTC.

The chain is built from TRBV6-5 and TRBJ1-1; D is undetermined. This CDR3 has 13 residues. Per germline, CDR1 MNHEY and CDR2 SVGAGI. V lost 6 bases and J 1 base, leaving 9 bases between the germline ends. The CDR3 DNA follows: TGTGCCAGCAGGGTTGGCAGGAACACTGAAGCTTTCTTT. This sequence encodes CASRVGRNTEAFF.

This clone showed up just once. V usage is TRBV5-5 and J usage is TRBJ2-7; D might be TRBD1 (5 bases). The CDR3 sequence is 15 residues long. The V gene's germline CDR1 is SGHKS and CDR2 YYEKEE (reference sequence). V lost 0 bases to trimming and J lost 1 base, with 11 bases between them. The CDR3, as DNA: TGTGCCAGCAGCTTGGGAGTCAGGGCTTCCTACGAGCAGTACTTC. It codes for CASSLGVRASYEQYF.

V and J are TRBV19 and TRBJ1-5; no definite D call. The CDR3 has 13 amino acids. V lost 3 bases, J lost 4 bases, and 7 bases lay in between. Looked up from germline, CDR1 is LNHDA and CDR2 is SQIVND (reference sequence). The CDR3 coding sequence is TGTGCCAGTAGTATTATCGGGAATCAGCCCCAGCATTTT. It specifies CASSIIGNQPQHF.

The V and J genes are TRBV27 and TRBJ1-2, with D perhaps matching TRBD1 (5 bases). From germline, CDR1 is MNHEY and CDR2 SMNVEV (reference sequence). The CDR3 covers 14 residues. The V end was cut by 5 bases, the J end by 8 bases, with 18 bases between. CDR3: CASSPLGRANGYTF. The CDR3 DNA reads as TGTGCCAGCAGTCCCCTTGGCAGGGCAAACGGCTACACCTTC.

V gene TRBV6-1 combines with J gene TRBJ2-6; 7 bases map to TRBD1. V shed 5 bases and J 1 base; nucleotides not matched to a gene: 2. Looked up from germline, CDR1 is MNHNS and CDR2 is SASEGT. This CDR3 has 15 amino acids. The CDR3 nucleotides read TGTGCCAGCAGTCAACAGGGGTCTGGGGCCAACGTCCTGACTTTC. Translated: CASSQQGSGANVLTF.

V usage is TRBV21-1 and J usage is TRBJ2-7; TRBD1, the table's D call, lacks a check against the DNA. TRBV21-1 is tagged as a pseudogene. CDR3 length: 13 residues. The CDR3 region is CASPLGLSYEQYF. The CDR3 coding sequence is TGTGCCAGCCCCCTGGGCCTCTCCTACGAGCAGTACTTC.

V usage is TRBV11-3 and J usage is TRBJ1-1; the D gene is possibly TRBD1 (6 bases). CDR3 size: 17 residues. Germline-derived CDR1 and CDR2 are SGHNT and YENEEA. The V and J ends lost 1 base and 0 bases respectively, with 15 bases between them. The DNA for the CDR3 is TGTGCCAGCAGCTTAGTCGTCCGCAGGGGTATGAACACTGAAGCTTTCTTT. Its translation is CASSLVVRRGMNTEAFF. Full variable domain (outside the CDR3, taken from reference TRBV11-3 and TRBJ1-1): EAGVVQSPRYKIIEKKQPVAFWCNPISGHNTLYWYLQNLGQGPELLIRYENEEAVDDSQLPKDRFSAERLKGVDSTLKIQPAELGDSAVYLCASSLVVRRGMNTEAFFGQGTRLTVV.

The chain joins TRBV10-2 to TRBJ2-1; a weak D match, TRBD1 (5 bases). CDR3 size: 14 residues. V was shortened by 4 bases and J by 7 bases, with 14 bases between the two germline ends. Germline assignment: CDR1 WSHSY and CDR2 SAAADI. For the CDR3, the DNA is TGCGCCAGCAGTGTCACTGCCGCAGGGAATGAGCAGTTCTTC. As protein: CASSVTAAGNEQFF.

V gene TRBV30 combines with J gene TRBJ1-2; 9 positions match TRBD1. Germline-derived CDR1 and CDR2 are GTSNPN and SVGIG (reference sequence). Unmatched junction bases numbered 6, after V lost 2 bases and J lost 5 bases. The CDR3 spans 14 residues. CDR3 DNA: TGTGCCTGGAGTCCCGGGACAGGGCATTATGGCTACACCTTC. Its protein product is CAWSPGTGHYGYTF.

This chain links TRBV10-2 with TRBJ2-3; TRBD2 matches at 10 bases. The CDR3 covers 15 residues. Unmatched junction bases numbered 5, after V lost 4 bases and J lost 4 bases. Germline assignment: CDR1 WSHSY and CDR2 SAAADI. The CDR3 spells CASSGQRGGPDTQYF. CDR3 nucleotide sequence: TGCGCCAGCAGTGGCCAGCGGGGGGGCCCAGATACGCAGTATTTT.

In DNA form, the CDR3 reads TGCGCCAGCAGAACCCACCCAGGGGACGCGAACACCGGGGAGCTGTTTTTT. Translation: CASRTHPGDANTGELFF. V usage is TRBV5-1 and J usage is TRBJ2-2; possibly TRBD1 for D (6 bases). Germline V gene lookup returns CDR1 SGHRS and CDR2 YFSETQ. The CDR3 covers 17 residues. Trimming pared 5 bases from V and 0 bases from J, leaving 17 bases between.

V usage is TRBV7-9 and J usage is TRBJ2-1, with 8 bases aligning to TRBD1. The V gene end was trimmed by 5 bases and the J gene end by 4 bases; junction bases not matched to a gene: 7. This CDR3 is built from 15 residues. Per germline, CDR1 SEHNR and CDR2 FQNEAQ (reference sequence). CDR3 loop: CASSRVRGLYNEQFF. CDR3 nucleotide sequence: TGTGCCAGCAGCCGCGTCAGGGGGCTATACAATGAGCAGTTCTTC.

The chain has TRBV6-5 and TRBJ1-1; D unresolved. This CDR3 is built from 14 residues. The ends were cut back, 3 bases at V and 3 bases at J, with 11 bases in the middle. Germline V gives CDR1 MNHEY, CDR2 SVGAGI. DNA of the CDR3: TGTGCCAGCAGTTATGTCCTCGAGGACACTGAAGCTTTCTTT. Protein product: CASSYVLEDTEAFF.